One sample yielded the 9 T cell receptor beta chains listed below, sequenced in a study of T cells in Graves' hyperthyroidism and ophthalmopathy. Amplified regions were TCR beta CDR3 sequences from RNA transcripts. When the TCR CDR3 underwent first-round RT-PCR, the HTBI primer set was used. Each CDR3 protein gets one entry after TCRdb re-called the multiplex PCR reads with MiXCR. The table has around 340,000 distinct CDR3 sequences, about 21% seen once. The sample was blood. These receptors originate from a woman aged 50 to 65 with Graves' hyperthyroidism.

This sequence joins TRBV6-4 and TRBJ1-5, with 8 nucleotides matching TRBD1. The CDR3 runs to 13 residues. Per the germline V gene, CDR1 is MRHNA and CDR2 is SNTAGT. The junction had 3 bases not matched to a gene; V was cut back by 4 bases and J by 7 bases. The CDR3 DNA is TGTGCCAGCAGTGTACAGGGGGGCCAGCCCCAGCATTTT. Translating gives CASSVQGGQPQHF.

This clonotype was detected ten times or more. This sequence joins TRBV28 and TRBJ1-1; weak D call: TRBD1 (5 bases). The CDR3 consists of 13 residues. Germline V lookup: CDR1 MDHEN, CDR2 SYDVKM. Trimming stripped 7 bases from V and 3 bases from J, with 12 bases between. DNA of the CDR3: TGTGCCAGCAAGGGGAGAGGAGACACTGAAGCTTTCTTT. It yields the protein CASKGRGDTEAFF.

This clonotype appeared many times. A read error may explain this, as a much larger clone is one base away. The chain combines TRBV20-1 with TRBJ2-1; 9 bases are a match to TRBD2. The CDR3 runs 16 residues. The germline V gene encodes CDR1 DFQATT and CDR2 SNEGSKA (reference sequence). V shed 3 bases and J 4 bases; nucleotides not matched to a gene: 10. CDR3 DNA sequence: TGCAGTGCTAGCCCCGGGACTAGCAGGGGTTACAATGAGCAGTTCTTC. It translates to CSASPGTSRGYNEQFF.

The chain couples TRBV11-2 to TRBJ2-1; 7 nucleotides line up with TRBD1. The germline V gene has CDR1 SGHAT and CDR2 FQNNGV. V trimming: 2 bases; J trimming: 5 bases; junction bases outside the gene matches: 6. The CDR3 covers 15 residues. The CDR3 loop is CASSLSRGQDNEQFF. CDR3 nucleotides: TGTGCCAGCAGCTTATCGAGGGGGCAGGACAATGAGCAGTTCTTC.

The V call is TRBV28, the J call TRBJ2-3; D is possibly TRBD1 (6 bases). CDR3 length equals 13 residues. Per the germline V gene, CDR1 is MDHEN and CDR2 is SYDVKM. With 7 bases removed from V and 5 bases from J, the gap between germline ends came to 13 bases. In DNA form, the CDR3 reads TGTGCCAGCACGGACAGTGGAGAAGATACGCAGTATTTT. Its protein product is CASTDSGEDTQYF. Combining the CDR3 with reference TRBV28 and TRBJ2-3 gives the whole variable domain DVKVTQSSRYLVKRTGEKVFLECVQDMDHENMFWYRQDPGLGLRLIYFSYDVKMKEKGDIPEGYSVSREKKERFSLILESASTNQTSMYLCASTDSGEDTQYFGPGTRLTVL.

In this sample, this clonotype turned up many times. This chain connects TRBV28 to TRBJ1-3, with D hard to call. Trimming cost V 4 bases and J 0 bases, with 7 bases left between them. This CDR3 comprises 14 residues. From germline, CDR1 is MDHEN and CDR2 SYDVKM. The CDR3 region is CASSSASSGNTIYF. As DNA, the CDR3 is TGTGCCAGCAGTTCCGCCAGCTCTGGAAACACCATATATTTT.

The J gene is TRBJ1-4, the V gene TRBV19; weak D call: TRBD1 (5 bases). The CDR3 is 14 amino acids. Germline V lookup: CDR1 LNHDA, CDR2 SQIVND (reference sequence). Between the trimmed V and J ends, which lost 3 bases and 5 bases, there was a span of 10 bases. The CDR3, as DNA: TGTGCCAGTAGTATCCGACAGACGAATGAAAAACTGTTTTTT. It yields the protein CASSIRQTNEKLFF.

CDR3: CASSFRVDGTEAFF. CDR3 nucleotide sequence: TGCGCCAGCAGCTTCAGGGTTGACGGCACTGAAGCTTTCTTT. This sequence joins TRBV5-1 and TRBJ1-1; D is perhaps TRBD1 (5 bases). The CDR3 length is 14 residues. Trimming took 2 bases from V and 4 from J, leaving 12 bases between them. Germline assignment: CDR1 SGHRS and CDR2 YFSETQ.

This clonotype was observed many times. The V and J genes are TRBV6-1 and TRBJ2-1; 9 nucleotides align to TRBD2. J gave up 5 bases and V 0 bases, and 5 bases lay outside the gene matches. The CDR3 runs 16 residues. Germline V gives CDR1 MNHNS, CDR2 SASEGT. CDR3 sequence (DNA): TGTGCCAGCAGTGAAGCAGGGCTAGCGGGAAACAATGAGCAGTTCTTC. It encodes CASSEAGLAGNNEQFF.